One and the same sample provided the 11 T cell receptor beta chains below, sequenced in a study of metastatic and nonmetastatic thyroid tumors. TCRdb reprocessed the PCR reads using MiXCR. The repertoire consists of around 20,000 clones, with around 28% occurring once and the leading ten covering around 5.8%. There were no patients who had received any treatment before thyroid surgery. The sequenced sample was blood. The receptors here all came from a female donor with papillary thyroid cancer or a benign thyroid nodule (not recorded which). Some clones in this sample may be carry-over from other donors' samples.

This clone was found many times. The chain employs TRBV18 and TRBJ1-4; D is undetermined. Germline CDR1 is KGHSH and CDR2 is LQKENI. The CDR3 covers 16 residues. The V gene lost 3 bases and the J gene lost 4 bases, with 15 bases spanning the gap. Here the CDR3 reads CASSPPSGAVNEKLFF. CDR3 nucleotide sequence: TGTGCCAGCTCACCCCCCAGCGGAGCAGTTAATGAAAAACTGTTTTTT.

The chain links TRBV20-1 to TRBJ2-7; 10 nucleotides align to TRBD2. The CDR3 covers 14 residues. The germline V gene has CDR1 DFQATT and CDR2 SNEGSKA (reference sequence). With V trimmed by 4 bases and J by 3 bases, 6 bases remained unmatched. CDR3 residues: CSAKSGTSDYEQYF. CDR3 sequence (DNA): TGCAGTGCTAAATCCGGGACTAGCGACTACGAGCAGTACTTC.

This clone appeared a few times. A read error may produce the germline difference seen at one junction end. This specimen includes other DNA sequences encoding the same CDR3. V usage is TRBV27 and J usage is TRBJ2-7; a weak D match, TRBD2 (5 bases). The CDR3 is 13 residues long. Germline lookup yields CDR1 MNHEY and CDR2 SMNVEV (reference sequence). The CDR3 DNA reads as TGTGCTAGTAGACTGAGCGGAGCCTACGAACAGTACTTC. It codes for CASRLSGAYEQYF.

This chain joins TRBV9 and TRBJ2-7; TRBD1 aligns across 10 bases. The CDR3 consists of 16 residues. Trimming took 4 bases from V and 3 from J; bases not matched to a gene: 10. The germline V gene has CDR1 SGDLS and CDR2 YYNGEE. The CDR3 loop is CASSPGSGTGDYEQYF. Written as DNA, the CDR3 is TGTGCCAGCAGCCCAGGATCCGGGACAGGGGACTACGAGCAGTACTTC. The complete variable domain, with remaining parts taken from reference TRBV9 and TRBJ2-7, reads DSGVTQTPKHLITATGQRVTLRCSPRSGDLSVYWYQQSLDQGLQFLIQYYNGEERAKGNILERFSAQQFPDLHSELNLSSLELGDSALYFCASSPGSGTGDYEQYFGPGTRLTVT.

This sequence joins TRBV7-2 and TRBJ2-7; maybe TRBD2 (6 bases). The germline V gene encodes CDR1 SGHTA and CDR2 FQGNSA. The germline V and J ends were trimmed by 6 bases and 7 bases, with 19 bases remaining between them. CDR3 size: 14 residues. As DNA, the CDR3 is TGTGCCAGCAGTCACGGGGTTGGGGCGGGGGAGCAGTACTTC. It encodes CASSHGVGAGEQYF.

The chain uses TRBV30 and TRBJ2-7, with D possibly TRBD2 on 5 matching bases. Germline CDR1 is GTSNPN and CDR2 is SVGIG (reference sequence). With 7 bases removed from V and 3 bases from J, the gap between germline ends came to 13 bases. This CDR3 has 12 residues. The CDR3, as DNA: TGTGCCTTCAATCGGGGTGGCTACGAGCAGTACTTC. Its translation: CAFNRGGYEQYF.

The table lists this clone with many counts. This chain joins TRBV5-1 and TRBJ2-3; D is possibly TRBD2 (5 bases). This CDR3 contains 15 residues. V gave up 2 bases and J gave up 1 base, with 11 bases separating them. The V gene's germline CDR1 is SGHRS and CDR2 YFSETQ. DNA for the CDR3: TGCGCCAGCAGCTTTTCCGGGGAGCGCACAGATACGCAGTATTTT. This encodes CASSFSGERTDTQYF.

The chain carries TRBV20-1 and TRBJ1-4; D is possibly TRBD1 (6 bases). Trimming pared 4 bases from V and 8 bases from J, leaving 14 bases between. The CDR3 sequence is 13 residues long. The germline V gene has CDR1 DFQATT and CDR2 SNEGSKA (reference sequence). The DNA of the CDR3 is TGCAGTGCTATTGGGACATTCCCGGAAAAACTGTTTTTT. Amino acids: CSAIGTFPEKLFF.

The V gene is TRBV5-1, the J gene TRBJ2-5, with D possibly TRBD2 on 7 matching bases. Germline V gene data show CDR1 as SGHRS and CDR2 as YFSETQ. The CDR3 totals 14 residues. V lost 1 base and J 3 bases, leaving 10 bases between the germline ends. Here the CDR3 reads CASSLKGGEETQYF. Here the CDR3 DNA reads TGCGCCAGCAGCTTGAAAGGGGGGGAAGAGACCCAGTACTTC.

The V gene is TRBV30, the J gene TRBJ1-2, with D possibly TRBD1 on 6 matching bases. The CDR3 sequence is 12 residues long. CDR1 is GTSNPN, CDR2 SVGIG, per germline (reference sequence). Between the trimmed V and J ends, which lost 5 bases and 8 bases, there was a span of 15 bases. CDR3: CAWSWGLQGYTF. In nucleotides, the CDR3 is TGTGCCTGGTCGTGGGGGCTACAGGGCTACACCTTC.

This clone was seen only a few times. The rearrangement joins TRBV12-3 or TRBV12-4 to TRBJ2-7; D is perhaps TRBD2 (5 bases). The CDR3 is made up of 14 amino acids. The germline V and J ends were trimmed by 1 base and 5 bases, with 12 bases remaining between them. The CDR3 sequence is CASSLGEGSHEQYF. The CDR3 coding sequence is TGTGCCAGCAGTTTAGGCGAGGGTTCGCACGAGCAGTACTTC.